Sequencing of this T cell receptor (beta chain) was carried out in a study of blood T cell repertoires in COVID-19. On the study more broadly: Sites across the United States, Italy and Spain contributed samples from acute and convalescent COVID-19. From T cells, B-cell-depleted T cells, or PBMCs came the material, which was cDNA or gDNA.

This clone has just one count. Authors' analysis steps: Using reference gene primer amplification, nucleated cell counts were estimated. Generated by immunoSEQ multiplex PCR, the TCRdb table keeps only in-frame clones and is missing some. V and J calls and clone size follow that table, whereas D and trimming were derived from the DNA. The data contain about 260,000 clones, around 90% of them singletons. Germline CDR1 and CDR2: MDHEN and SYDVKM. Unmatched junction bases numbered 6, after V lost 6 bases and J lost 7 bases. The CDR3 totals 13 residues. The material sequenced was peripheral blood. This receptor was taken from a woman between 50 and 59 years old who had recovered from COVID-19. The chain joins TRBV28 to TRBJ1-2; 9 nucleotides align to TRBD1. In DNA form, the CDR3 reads TGTGCCAGCAGCGTACAGGGGGCAGTTGGCTACACCTTC. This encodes CASSVQGAVGYTF.